The clone carrying this T cell receptor beta chain showed up just once. Germline V gene data show CDR1 as SGHVS and CDR2 as FQNEAQ. V lost 5 bases to trimming and J lost 0 bases, with 7 bases between them. This CDR3 contains 14 residues. The protocol was immunoSEQ multiplex PCR, while the TCRdb copy is restricted to in-frame clones and leaves out a portion. This sample has roughly 150,000 clones, with around 84% found just once. The data belong to a study of T cell responses to AZD1222 COVID-19 vaccine. At the level of the study: Samples with a second dose at about 4 or about 12 weeks were pooled together.

The rearrangement links TRBV7-8 to TRBJ1-4, with D unclear. The source is an adult in good health. This material consisted of peripheral blood, taken on day 0 of AZD1222 vaccination. DNA for the CDR3: TGTGCCAGCAGCCGGGGTTCAACTAATGAAAAACTGTTTTTT. It codes for CASSRGSTNEKLFF.